This is a list of T cell receptor beta chains from one sample in a study of cytomegalovirus exposure and HLA in healthy donors. Measured with immunoSEQ multiplex PCR; TCRdb has only the in-frame clones, and not every one. The table lists 160,000 or so clones, 60% to 85% of them singletons. What was sequenced was PBMCs. The receptors originated from a man aged 40-49 years in good health and CMV-seronegative. Both conserved end residues are part of each CDR3. A D gene is named only where the DNA matches it firmly. Clone size, where shown, is once, few, many, or a class for clones that have expanded.

D gene	clone size	V gene	J gene	CDR3 protein	CDR3 DNA
NA	few	TRBV4-1	TRBJ2-7	CASSQATTVPSYEQYF	TGCGCCAGCAGCCAGGCTACGACAGTACCCTCCTACGAGCAGTACTTC
TRBD2	NA	TRBV5-4	TRBJ2-7	CASSTTSRSSYEQYF	TGTGCCAGCAGCACGACTAGCAGGAGTTCCTACGAGCAGTACTTC
NA	NA	TRBV27	TRBJ2-1	CASSLGESSYNEQFF	TGTGCCAGCAGTTTAGGAGAGTCCTCCTACAATGAGCAGTTCTTC
TRBD2	once	TRBV15	TRBJ2-1	CATSRGGTSGREQFF	TGTGCCACCAGCAGAGGGGGGACTAGCGGTCGCGAGCAGTTCTTC
NA	NA	TRBV6-5	TRBJ1-1	CASSYGLQENTEAFF	TGTGCCAGCAGTTACGGACTCCAGGAGAACACTGAAGCTTTCTTT
TRBD2	NA	TRBV7-2	TRBJ2-2	CASSLAAGGNTGELFF	TGTGCCAGCAGCTTAGCAGCGGGGGGTAACACCGGGGAGCTGTTTTTT
TRBD1	NA	TRBV6-5	TRBJ2-7	CASSYPDRVYEQYF	TGTGCCAGCAGTTACCCGGACAGGGTCTACGAGCAGTACTTC
TRBD1	NA	TRBV5-1	TRBJ2-3	CASSLAGQGRTDTQYF	TGCGCCAGCAGCTTGGCCGGACAGGGAAGGACAGATACGCAGTATTTT
NA	once	TRBV19	TRBJ1-5	CASSTSSSNQPQHF	TGTGCCAGTAGTACCTCGAGTAGCAATCAGCCCCAGCATTTT
NA	few	TRBV7-3	TRBJ2-7	CASSQQGGRSHEQYF	TGTGCCAGCAGCCAACAGGGCGGGAGATCCCACGAGCAGTACTTC
NA	NA	TRBV25-1	TRBJ2-6	CASSPPAGANVLTF	TGTGCCAGCAGTCCTCCGGCTGGGGCCAACGTCCTGACTTTC
TRBD1	once	TRBV19	TRBJ2-7	CASSVGQGGEQYF	TGTGCCAGTAGTGTCGGACAGGGGGGCGAGCAGTACTTC
NA	NA	TRBV19	TRBJ1-4	CASSIVGARAELFF	TGTGCCAGTAGTATCGTGGGGGCTCGGGCGGAACTGTTTTTT
TRBD1	NA	TRBV4-3	TRBJ1-1	CASSPGTGQSTEAFF	TGCGCCAGCAGCCCTGGGACAGGGCAGTCTACTGAAGCTTTCTTT
TRBD1	NA	TRBV2	TRBJ1-5	CASIATGGFNQPQHF	TGTGCCAGCATCGCGACAGGGGGATTCAATCAGCCCCAGCATTTT
NA	NA	TRBV7-9	TRBJ1-3	CASSFLSRAGNTIYF	TGTGCCAGCAGCTTCCTAAGCAGGGCTGGAAACACCATATATTTT
TRBD2	once	TRBV2	TRBJ2-3	CASSPSGGGTQYF	TGTGCCAGCAGTCCTAGCGGGGGCGGTACGCAGTATTTT
NA	NA	TRBV6-1	TRBJ1-2	CASSPREGYYGYTF	TGTGCCAGCAGTCCCAGGGAGGGGTACTATGGCTACACCTTC
NA	NA	TRBV4-3	TRBJ1-2	CASSQVGRGEGYDGYTF	TGCGCCAGCAGCCAAGTGGGGAGGGGGGAAGGGTACGATGGCTACACCTTC
TRBD2	NA	TRBV7-2	TRBJ2-1	CASSLVGTSRYNEQFF	TGTGCCAGCAGCTTGGTTGGGACTAGCCGGTACAATGAGCAGTTCTTC
TRBD1	few	TRBV10-3	TRBJ1-4	CAISESGQGAGKLFF	TGTGCCATCAGTGAGTCTGGACAGGGGGCTGGAAAACTGTTTTTT
NA	NA	TRBV2	TRBJ2-1	CAAGGENRVNEQFF	TGTGCCGCCGGTGGGGAAAACAGGGTGAATGAGCAGTTCTTC
NA	NA	TRBV5-6	TRBJ2-5	CASSLVNGNWAETQYF	TGTGCCAGCAGCTTGGTTAACGGGAATTGGGCAGAGACCCAGTACTTC
TRBD2	few	TRBV4-3	TRBJ2-1	CASSQEATGGLNEQFF	TGCGCCAGCAGCCAAGAAGCAACGGGGGGGCTGAATGAGCAGTTCTTC
NA	NA	TRBV7-2	TRBJ2-6	CASSLSGWGSGANVLTF	TGTGCCAGCAGCTTAAGCGGGTGGGGCTCTGGGGCCAACGTCCTGACTTTC
NA	NA	TRBV7-9	TRBJ2-2	CASRGAGELFF	TGTGCCAGCAGGGGCGCCGGGGAGCTGTTTTTT
TRBD2	NA	TRBV5-8	TRBJ2-1	CASSTRTSGGWNEQFF	TGTGCCAGCAGCACCCGGACTAGCGGGGGGTGGAATGAGCAGTTCTTC
NA	NA	TRBV29-1	TRBJ1-5	CSVQGGSNQPQHF	TGCAGCGTTCAGGGTGGAAGCAATCAGCCCCAGCATTTT
NA	NA	TRBV7-8	TRBJ2-7	CASSLVLGPGYEQYF	TGTGCCAGCAGCTTAGTGCTGGGCCCAGGCTACGAGCAGTACTTC
NA	NA	TRBV5-1	TRBJ2-2	CASSLAETTGTGELFF	TGCGCCAGCAGCTTGGCCGAGACTACGGGCACCGGGGAGCTGTTTTTT
NA	NA	TRBV30	TRBJ2-1	CAWSLVTPNEQFF	TGTGCCTGGAGTCTAGTTACGCCCAATGAGCAGTTCTTC